This entry lists 26 T cell receptor beta chains sequenced from one sample in a study of shared clonotypes between healthy human individuals. Naive CD8 isolation took CD45RO-negative cells positively selected for CCR7 and excluded terminally differentiated effector memory CD45RA+ cells. Sequenced by immunoSEQ multiplex PCR; TCRdb stores in-frame clones only, minus some. The sample records about 800,000 clones, about 96% being singletons. Sequenced: naive CD8+ T cells sorted from blood. The receptors were gathered from a young man in good health.

This chain uses TRBV13 with TRBJ2-3; 11 bases match TRBD2. Germline-derived CDR1 and CDR2 are PRHDT and FYEKMQ (reference sequence). There are 16 residues in the CDR3. V lost 7 bases and J lost 4; bases outside the gene matches: 10. The chain's CDR3 is CASTKWASGRSDTQYF. DNA of the CDR3: TGTGCCAGCACCAAGTGGGCTAGCGGGAGGTCAGATACGCAGTATTTT.

The V call is TRBV5-5, the J call TRBJ2-1; a weak D match, TRBD1 (6 bases). There are 13 residues in the CDR3. Germline V CDR1 and CDR2: SGHKS, YYEKEE (reference sequence). V lost 6 bases and J 2 bases, leaving 9 bases between the germline ends. The DNA of the CDR3 is TGTGCCAGCACAGGGGCCCCCTACAATGAGCAGTTCTTC. It is translated as CASTGAPYNEQFF.

This clone showed up just once. Other DNA variants within this sample encode the same CDR3. The chain joins TRBV15 to TRBJ2-7; no definite D call. Germline assignment: CDR1 LNHNV and CDR2 YYDKDF (reference sequence). The CDR3 has 13 amino acids. V was clipped by 0 bases and J by 4 bases, with 7 bases between them. The CDR3 bases are TGTGCCACCAGCAGAGATATGACTTACGAGCAGTACTTC. This codes for CATSRDMTYEQYF. Full variable domain (rest looked up from reference TRBV15 and TRBJ2-7): DAMVIQNPRYQVTQFGKPVTLSCSQTLNHNVMYWYQQKSSQAPKLLFHYYDKDFNNEADTPDNFQSRRPNTSFCFLDIRSPGLGDTAMYLCATSRDMTYEQYFGPGTRLTVT.

This chain uses TRBV10-3 with TRBJ2-5; 11 bases are a match to TRBD2. Germline loops: CDR1 ENHRY, CDR2 SYGVKD. The CDR3 runs 17 residues. The V segment lost 3 bases and the J segment 5 bases; nucleotides outside the gene matches: 11. CDR3 coding DNA: TGTGCCATCAGTGACCGAATAGCGGGAGGGCCGACGGAGACCCAGTACTTC. Residues: CAISDRIAGGPTETQYF.

The chain links TRBV14 to TRBJ1-1, with a possible D match to TRBD1 (5 bases). This CDR3 region has 16 residues. The V gene's germline CDR1 is SGHDN and CDR2 FVKESK. The V and J ends lost 1 base and 0 bases respectively, with 12 bases between them. CDR3 sequence (DNA): TGTGCCAGCAGCCAAGTTGAGGGACGTATGAACACTGAAGCTTTCTTT. It yields the protein CASSQVEGRMNTEAFF. The whole variable domain, filled in from reference TRBV14 and TRBJ1-1, reads EAGVTQFPSHSVIEKGQTVTLRCDPISGHDNLYWYRRVMGKEIKFLLHFVKESKQDESGMPNNRFLAERTGGTYSTLKVQPAELEDSGVYFCASSQVEGRMNTEAFFGQGTRLTVV.

The chain is built from TRBV27 and TRBJ2-2; TRBD2 might be the D (5 bases). The V end lost 7 bases, the J end lost 2 bases, and 17 bases lay between the germline ends. The germline V gene encodes CDR1 MNHEY and CDR2 SMNVEV (reference sequence). This CDR3 region has 16 residues. As DNA, the CDR3 is TGTGCCAGCACTTCCCCGAGGGCGCCCAACACCGGGGAGCTGTTTTTT. Its protein is CASTSPRAPNTGELFF.

V and J are TRBV7-3 and TRBJ2-3, with D maybe TRBD2 (5 bases). The germline CDR1 and CDR2 sequences are SGHTA and FQGTGA. V lost 0 bases, J lost 6 bases, and 13 bases lay in between. This CDR3 has 15 amino acids. The CDR3: CASSLTEEYGDTQYF. In DNA form, the CDR3 reads TGTGCCAGCAGCTTAACGGAGGAATATGGGGATACGCAGTATTTT. The full variable domain, in which reference TRBV7-3 and TRBJ2-3 provide the parts outside the CDR3, is GAGVSQTPSNKVTEKGKYVELRCDPISGHTALYWYRQSLGQGPEFLIYFQGTGAADDSGLPNDRFFAVRPEGSVSTLKIQRTERGDSAVYLCASSLTEEYGDTQYFGPGTRLTVL.

The rearrangement joins TRBV9 to TRBJ2-3; 8 bases align to TRBD2. With V trimmed by 4 bases and J by 3 bases, 10 bases remained unmatched. Germline CDR1 and CDR2: SGDLS and YYNGEE. CDR3 length equals 16 residues. The CDR3 nucleotides are TGTGCCAGCAGCCCTCGAGCGGGAGAGGGGACAGATACGCAGTATTTT. Protein: CASSPRAGEGTDTQYF.

J is TRBJ2-3 and V is TRBV9; D remains ambiguous. Trimming cost V 5 bases and J 4 bases, with 5 bases left between them. The CDR3 runs 11 residues. CDR1 is SGDLS and CDR2 is YYNGEE in the germline V gene. This chain's CDR3 is CASRSSDTQYF. CDR3 DNA: TGTGCCAGCAGGAGTTCAGATACGCAGTATTTT.

The chain joins TRBV28 to TRBJ1-1, with 8 bases fitting TRBD1. This CDR3 contains 15 residues. The V gene end was trimmed by 8 bases and the J gene end by 5 bases; junction bases not matched to a gene: 13. Germline V lookup: CDR1 MDHEN, CDR2 SYDVKM. Written as DNA, the CDR3 is TGTGCCAGCGACCGCTTCGACAGGGGACGGACTGAAGCTTTCTTT. It yields the protein CASDRFDRGRTEAFF. The complete variable domain, with remaining parts taken from reference TRBV28 and TRBJ1-1, reads DVKVTQSSRYLVKRTGEKVFLECVQDMDHENMFWYRQDPGLGLRLIYFSYDVKMKEKGDIPEGYSVSREKKERFSLILESASTNQTSMYLCASDRFDRGRTEAFFGQGTRLTVV.

In regard to this clone: Because the CDR3's place on the DNA is in doubt, the DNA is left out and the CDR3 is given as listed by TCRdb. V and J are TRBV27 and TRBJ1-2; TRBD1 is taken as the D call from the table, unchecked against the DNA. CDR1 and CDR2 from the germline V gene are MNHEY and SMNVEV (reference sequence). The CDR3 sequence runs 13 residues, both termini included. CDR3 amino acids: CASSFGPGSGYTF.

The rearrangement uses TRBV7-3 and TRBJ1-1, with 8 bases identical to TRBD1. The V and J ends lost 3 bases and 3 bases, in that order; junction bases with no gene match: 6. CDR3 length equals 15 residues. Germline V gene data show CDR1 as SGHTA and CDR2 as FQGTGA. The CDR3 protein is CASSFAGGAYTEAFF. For the CDR3, the DNA is TGTGCCAGCAGCTTTGCAGGGGGCGCATACACTGAAGCTTTCTTT.

This chain connects TRBV27 to TRBJ1-1; unclear D gene. The CDR3 length is 13 residues. From germline, CDR1 is MNHEY and CDR2 SMNVEV (reference sequence). V lost 2 bases and J 3 bases, leaving 7 bases between the germline ends. The CDR3 DNA reads as TGTGCCAGCAGTTTAATTGGGGACACTGAAGCTTTCTTT. Encoded protein: CASSLIGDTEAFF.

The chain couples TRBV2 to TRBJ2-7; 7 positions match TRBD2. The CDR3 loop spans 15 amino acids. Trimming cost V 4 bases and J 2 bases; bases outside gene matches: 8. Germline values: CDR1 SNHLY, CDR2 FYNNEI. CDR3 in amino acids: CASSGSSGNPYEQYF. The CDR3 DNA sequence: TGTGCCAGCAGTGGGTCCAGCGGGAATCCCTACGAGCAGTACTTC.

The J gene is TRBJ2-7, the V gene TRBV7-6, with TRBD2 matching 11 bases. V shed 7 bases, J shed 4 bases, and the junction held 9 bases outside the gene matches. Germline V gene sequence: CDR1 SGHVS, CDR2 FNYEAQ. The CDR3 has 15 amino acids. The CDR3 is CASTRLAGNLYEQYF. CDR3 nucleotides: TGTGCCAGCACCAGACTAGCGGGAAATCTGTACGAGCAGTACTTC.

The chain employs TRBV7-8 and TRBJ2-1; 9 bases agree with TRBD1. Germline V gene data show CDR1 as SGHVS and CDR2 as FQNEAQ. J was trimmed by 3 bases and V by 5 bases; bases with no gene match: 8. The CDR3 has 16 residues. The CDR3 is CASSPWTGDFYNEQFF. CDR3 in DNA: TGTGCCAGCAGCCCCTGGACAGGGGACTTCTACAATGAGCAGTTCTTC. Looking up the rest from reference TRBV7-8 and TRBJ2-1 gives the full variable domain: GAGVSQSPRYKVAKRGQDVALRCDPISGHVSLFWYQQALGQGPEFLTYFQNEAQLDKSGLPSDRFFAERPEGSVSTLKIQRTQQEDSAVYLCASSPWTGDFYNEQFFGPGTRLTVL.

The CDR3 protein is CASRRGLLYEQYF. The CDR3, as DNA: TGCGCCAGCAGAAGGGGGCTTCTGTACGAGCAGTACTTC. The rearrangement uses TRBV5-1 and TRBJ2-7; 7 nucleotides align to TRBD1. The trim removed 5 bases at V and 4 bases at J, leaving 6 bases unmatched. The CDR3 length is 13 residues. Germline V lookup: CDR1 SGHRS, CDR2 YFSETQ.

The rearrangement links TRBV13 to TRBJ2-7, with D maybe TRBD1 (5 bases). This CDR3 contains 13 residues. V lost 6 bases and J 7 bases, leaving 16 bases between the germline ends. Per germline, CDR1 PRHDT and CDR2 FYEKMQ (reference sequence). The CDR3 DNA follows: TGTGCCAGCAGACCAGGGAACCTGGGGGAGCAGTACTTC. It translates to CASRPGNLGEQYF.

J is TRBJ1-1 and V is TRBV7-8; 9 bases are shared with TRBD1. J was trimmed by 3 bases and V by 3 bases; bases with no gene match: 2. This CDR3 spans 14 amino acids. Germline CDR1 reads SGHVS; CDR2 reads FQNEAQ. The CDR3: CASSLGQGYTEAFF. In DNA, the CDR3 is TGTGCCAGCAGCTTGGGACAGGGATACACTGAAGCTTTCTTT.

The CDR3: CASSPPGYEQFF. DNA of the CDR3: TGTGCCAGCAGCCCACCCGGCTACGAGCAGTTCTTC. The rearrangement links TRBV9 to TRBJ2-1; D remains ambiguous. Trimming took 4 bases from V and 10 from J, leaving 12 bases between them. The CDR3 extends over 12 amino acids. The germline CDR1 and CDR2 sequences are SGDLS and YYNGEE. Drawing the rest from reference TRBV9 and TRBJ2-1, the complete variable domain is DSGVTQTPKHLITATGQRVTLRCSPRSGDLSVYWYQQSLDQGLQFLIQYYNGEERAKGNILERFSAQQFPDLHSELNLSSLELGDSALYFCASSPPGYEQFFGPGTRLTVL.

The rearrangement uses TRBV28 and TRBJ1-2; D uncertain. This CDR3 has 13 residues. CDR1 and CDR2 from the germline V gene are MDHEN and SYDVKM. V lost 4 bases to trimming and J lost 0 bases, with 6 bases between them. In nucleotides, the CDR3 is TGTGCCAGCAGTTACACCACTAACTATGGCTACACCTTC. Its translation: CASSYTTNYGYTF.

The chain has TRBV28 and TRBJ2-5, with 10 nucleotides matching TRBD2. CDR3 length: 17 residues. The germline gives CDR1 MDHEN, CDR2 SYDVKM. V lost 3 bases and J lost 2; bases outside the gene matches: 9. The chain's CDR3 is CASSFEVLAGVQETQYF. In nucleotides, the CDR3 is TGTGCCAGCAGTTTTGAGGTGCTAGCGGGAGTTCAAGAGACCCAGTACTTC.

The chain joins TRBV28 to TRBJ2-3; 10 bases align to TRBD1. Trimming at V came to 3 bases and at J to 3 bases, leaving 6 bases not matched to a gene. The V gene's germline CDR1 is MDHEN and CDR2 SYDVKM. CDR3 length equals 16 residues. The CDR3 spells CASSFLPGQGTDTQYF. The CDR3, as DNA: TGTGCCAGCAGTTTTTTACCGGGACAGGGGACAGATACGCAGTATTTT.

The chain carries TRBV4-1 and TRBJ1-3, with unresolved D. V was clipped by 4 bases and J by 0 bases, with 16 bases between them. CDR1 MGHRA and CDR2 YSYEKL come from the germline V gene. CDR3 length: 17 residues. The CDR3: CASSLYVATSSGNTIYF. CDR3 coding DNA: TGCGCCAGCAGCCTTTACGTAGCAACTAGCTCTGGAAACACCATATATTTT.

V is TRBV7-2 and J is TRBJ2-1, with D perhaps given as TRBD1 or TRBD2 (5 bases each). V was cut by 3 bases and J by 4 bases, with 19 bases left in between. The CDR3 length is 17 residues. CDR1 and CDR2 from the germline V gene are SGHTA and FQGNSA. The CDR3 DNA reads as TGTGCCAGCAGCTTTCCGGGACCCGTCGCCCTTTACAATGAGCAGTTCTTC. Translated: CASSFPGPVALYNEQFF.

This chain uses TRBV28 with TRBJ2-1; 7 bases are shared with TRBD2. The germline V gene encodes CDR1 MDHEN and CDR2 SYDVKM. The CDR3 runs 14 residues. V lost 5 bases to trimming and J lost 3 bases; unmatched junction nucleotides: 4. The CDR3: CASSRLAVYNEQFF. The CDR3 region has the DNA TGTGCCAGCAGTCGGCTAGCGGTCTACAATGAGCAGTTCTTC.